This T cell receptor beta chain appears in the sequencing data of a study of T cell clusters in autoimmune cytopenias. Study-level findings and limits: TRB repertoire shifts in secondary cytopenia and chronic lymphocytic leukemia mostly reflected lymphoma, not autoimmunity. The cluster-lack signature was not seen for secondary cytopenia versus chronic lymphocytic leukemia.

Germline V gives CDR1 GTSNPN, CDR2 SVGIG (reference sequence). This CDR3 comprises 15 residues. A remark on this clonotype: Its antigen is currently unknown.

TRB amplification used 250 ng of peripheral blood genomic DNA. Multiplex touch-down PCR amplified TRB using TRB-A and TRB-B pools in one tube. TCRdb re-called the multiplex PCR reads; every CDR3 protein appears as one record, without DNA. This table lists approximately 7,800 distinct CDR3 sequences. V is TRBV30 and J is TRBJ2-1; TCRdb proposes TRBD2, but this gene call is untestable without DNA. The receptor was derived from a human donor with an autoimmune cytopenia or autoimmune hepatitis (not recorded which). The sequenced sample consisted of peripheral blood. The CDR3 loop is CAWSLSSGIYNEQFF.